The sequence of this TCR beta chain was determined in a study of T cell responses to AZD1222 COVID-19 vaccine. V was shortened by 4 bases and J by 5 bases, with 9 bases between the two germline ends. This CDR3 comprises 12 residues. The germline CDR1 and CDR2 sequences are MNHEY and SVGAGI. The method was immunoSEQ multiplex PCR; TCRdb's version includes in-frame clones alone and lacks a portion of them. The sample has about 120,000 clones, 92% seen once. The TCR comes from an adult who received the AZD1222 COVID-19 vaccine. This rearrangement joins TRBV6-5 to TRBJ2-7; no clear D gene. Sequencing was performed on peripheral blood, taken 28 days after the second AZD1222 dose. CDR3: CASSFQVDEQYF. The CDR3 region has the DNA TGTGCCAGCAGTTTTCAGGTCGACGAGCAGTACTTC.